A single sample is the source of the 20 T cell receptor beta chains below, sequenced in a study of OX40 agonist ivuxolimab in advanced cancers. The assay was immunoSEQ multiplex PCR, and TCRdb's table has in-frame clones only and misses some. The table has about 87,000 clones, 87% seen once. The source material was CD4+ or CD8+ T cells sorted from blood, sampled in a trial of the OX40 agonist ivuxolimab. All receptors derive from an adult with an advanced solid tumor such as melanoma, head and neck, liver or kidney cancer.

This clone was found once. The genes are TRBV19 and TRBJ2-1, with 12 bases aligning to TRBD2. V shed 3 bases and J 7 bases; nucleotides not matched to a gene: 19. Germline V gives CDR1 LNHDA, CDR2 SQIVND (reference sequence). The CDR3 runs to 20 residues. Here the CDR3 DNA reads TGTGCCAGTAGTATGGGAAGGAGCTGGCCTAGCGGGAGGGCCGAAAATGAGCAGTTCTTC. This translates into CASSMGRSWPSGRAENEQFF. Combining the CDR3 with reference TRBV19 and TRBJ2-1 gives the whole variable domain DGGITQSPKYLFRKEGQNVTLSCEQNLNHDAMYWYRQDPGQGLRLIYYSQIVNDFQKGDIAEGYSVSREKKESFPLTVTSAQKNPTAFYLCASSMGRSWPSGRAENEQFFGPGTRLTVL.

The chain joins TRBV6-5 to TRBJ1-1, with D perhaps TRBD1 (5 bases). CDR1 is MNHEY, CDR2 SVGAGI, per germline. Trimming stripped 2 bases from V and 7 bases from J, with 14 bases between. CDR3 length: 14 residues. CDR3 amino acids: CASSYTRPGDEAFF. CDR3 nucleotide sequence: TGTGCCAGCAGTTACACTAGACCGGGGGATGAAGCTTTCTTT.

The rearrangement joins TRBV9 to TRBJ1-4; no definite D call. This CDR3 has 15 amino acids. The germline CDR1 and CDR2 sequences are SGDLS and YYNGEE. The V and J ends lost 0 bases and 6 bases respectively, with 12 bases between them. DNA for the CDR3: TGTGCCAGCAGCGTAGCGGGAGGGTGGGATGAAAAACTGTTTTTT. Translated, it gives CASSVAGGWDEKLFF.

This chain links TRBV11-2 with TRBJ2-3; 8 bases match TRBD2. The germline gives CDR1 SGHAT, CDR2 FQNNGV. The CDR3 is made up of 16 amino acids. Trimming took 0 bases from V and 4 from J; bases not matched to a gene: 6. CDR3 residues: CASSLDFGGGADTQYF. The CDR3 nucleotides read TGTGCCAGCAGCTTAGATTTCGGGGGGGGTGCAGATACGCAGTATTTT.

This clone was detected only once. The rearrangement uses TRBV9 and TRBJ1-5; 8 nucleotides line up with TRBD1. This CDR3 region has 15 residues. CDR1 is SGDLS and CDR2 is YYNGEE in the germline V gene. After removal of 0 bases from V and 7 bases from J, the junction contained 6 bases not matched to a gene. DNA of the CDR3: TGTGCCAGCAGCGTAGGACAGGGGCAAGGACAGCCCCAGCATTTT. Amino acids: CASSVGQGQGQPQHF.

There are a few counts of this clone. This sequence joins TRBV7-6 and TRBJ2-7, with a tentative D call TRBD1 (6 bases). The V and J ends lost 1 base and 4 bases respectively, with 11 bases between them. Germline loops: CDR1 SGHVS, CDR2 FNYEAQ. The CDR3 runs 14 residues. The CDR3 protein is CASSLGQGFYEQYF. In DNA form, the CDR3 reads TGTGCCAGCAGCTTAGGTCAGGGGTTTTACGAGCAGTACTTC. The variable domain in full, with the rest retrieved from reference TRBV7-6 and TRBJ2-7, is GAGVSQSPRYKVTKRGQDVALRCDPISGHVSLYWYRQALGQGPEFLTYFNYEAQQDKSGLPNDRFSAERPEGSISTLTIQRTEQRDSAMYRCASSLGQGFYEQYFGPGTRLTVT.

Remarks on this clone: A junction boundary mismatches the germline segment, possibly from a read error. The gene calls are TRBV6-1 and TRBJ1-2, with a possible D match to TRBD1 (6 bases). The CDR3 sequence is 16 residues long. The germline V gene has CDR1 MNHNS and CDR2 SASEGT. The CDR3 protein is CASSEGGAGSLYGCTF. The CDR3 DNA reads as TGTGCCAGCAGTGAAGGGGGGGCAGGGAGCCTCTATGGCTGCACCTTC.

This clone was seen a handful of times. The chain is built from TRBV5-1 and TRBJ1-1; TRBD1 agrees at 8 bases. The CDR3 covers 16 residues. Germline V gene data show CDR1 as SGHRS and CDR2 as YFSETQ. V lost 0 bases and J lost 0; bases outside the gene matches: 4. CDR3 nucleotides: TGCGCCAGCAGCTTGGGATGGGACAGGTTGAACACTGAAGCTTTCTTT. Its protein is CASSLGWDRLNTEAFF.

The chain joins TRBV7-3 to TRBJ1-1, with D uncertain. The length of the CDR3 is 16 residues. Germline V gene sequence: CDR1 SGHTA, CDR2 FQGTGA. Between the trimmed V and J ends, which lost 5 bases and 2 bases, there was a span of 18 bases. CDR3 bases: TGTGCCAGCAGCCCCGGACTACCTAATGGCAACACTGAAGCTTTCTTT. This translates into CASSPGLPNGNTEAFF.

V is TRBV11-2 and J is TRBJ2-7; no reliable D call. Germline V gene lookup returns CDR1 SGHAT and CDR2 FQNNGV. Deletions cut 2 bases from V and 3 bases from J, with 14 bases between. The CDR3 runs 15 residues. CDR3 DNA sequence: TGTGCCAGCAGCTTACGAGCGATTCAAGACTACGAGCAGTACTTC. It is translated as CASSLRAIQDYEQYF.

J is TRBJ1-2 and V is TRBV5-4, with 7 bases fitting TRBD1. Germline assignment: CDR1 SGHNT and CDR2 YYREEE (reference sequence). V dropped 4 bases and J dropped 2; count of bases not matched to a gene: 8. CDR3 length equals 15 residues. The CDR3 reads CASSPGQGENYGYTF. DNA for the CDR3: TGTGCCAGCAGCCCGGGGCAGGGGGAAAACTATGGCTACACCTTC.

This chain uses TRBV5-6 with TRBJ1-5, with D unclear. Looked up from germline, CDR1 is SGHDT and CDR2 is YYEEEE. Trimming removed 4 bases at V and 9 bases at J, with 14 bases between. This CDR3 is built from 13 residues. CDR3 residues: CASSPGRAGPQHF. The CDR3 DNA sequence: TGTGCCAGCAGCCCTGGGCGGGCCGGGCCCCAGCATTTT.

The chain couples TRBV9 to TRBJ2-7; weak D call: TRBD2 (7 bases). Germline V gives CDR1 SGDLS, CDR2 YYNGEE. This CDR3 region has 17 residues. Trimming took off 2 bases at V and 3 bases at J, with 21 bases between the two ends. The DNA for the CDR3 is TGTGCCAGCAGCGTTTCAGTGGGGGAGGGGGTTATCTACGAGCAGTACTTC. Residues: CASSVSVGEGVIYEQYF.

The genes are TRBV19 and TRBJ1-2, with D maybe TRBD1 (5 bases). Germline CDR1 and CDR2: LNHDA and SQIVND (reference sequence). Trimming took off 4 bases at V and 0 bases at J, with 12 bases between the two ends. This CDR3 is 15 amino acids long. The CDR3 loop reads CASSTRTLANYGYTF. The DNA of the CDR3 is TGTGCCAGTAGTACTAGGACACTGGCTAACTATGGCTACACCTTC.

This chain uses TRBV6-6 with TRBJ2-7, with 7 bases fitting TRBD1. The CDR3 sequence is 12 residues long. CDR1 MNHNY and CDR2 SVGAGI come from the germline V gene (reference sequence). CDR3 in amino acids: CATTGISYEQYF. CDR3 DNA: TGTGCTACGACAGGGATAAGCTACGAGCAGTACTTC.

The CDR3 region is CASSLEQWNYGYTF. The CDR3 DNA follows: TGCGCCAGCAGCTTGGAGCAATGGAACTATGGCTACACCTTC. The chain has TRBV5-1 and TRBJ1-2, with D unresolved. There are 14 residues in the CDR3. V was pared by 0 bases and J by 2 bases, with 8 bases between. The germline V gene has CDR1 SGHRS and CDR2 YFSETQ.

This clone was seen a single time. The gene calls are TRBV27 and TRBJ1-2; D may be TRBD1 (6 bases). The CDR3 runs 16 residues. V was clipped by 0 bases and J by 4 bases, with 15 bases between them. CDR1 is MNHEY, CDR2 SMNVEV, per germline (reference sequence). The CDR3 DNA reads TGTGCCAGCAGTTTATCGACCAGGGGCGCGTCCTATGGCTACACCTTC. This encodes CASSLSTRGASYGYTF.

This CDR3 is CASGRTGIDEQFF. The CDR3 region has the DNA TGCGCCAGCGGCCGGACAGGGATAGATGAGCAGTTCTTC. The V call is TRBV5-1, the J call TRBJ2-1, with TRBD1 matching 8 bases. The CDR3 length is 13 residues. The V segment lost 7 bases and the J segment 8 bases; nucleotides outside the gene matches: 8. Germline loops: CDR1 SGHRS, CDR2 YFSETQ.

The J gene is TRBJ1-2, the V gene TRBV15; D unclear. V was pared by 0 bases and J by 7 bases, with 6 bases between. The CDR3 is 12 amino acids. CDR1 is LNHNV, CDR2 YYDKDF, per germline (reference sequence). The CDR3 here is CATSRDGVGYTF. CDR3 sequence (DNA): TGTGCCACCAGCAGAGATGGGGTTGGCTACACCTTC.

This clone was detected a few times. This rearrangement joins TRBV9 to TRBJ2-5; TRBD1 might be the D (5 bases). The germline gives CDR1 SGDLS, CDR2 YYNGEE. This CDR3 spans 15 amino acids. V lost 2 bases and J lost 2, with 13 bases in between. The CDR3 DNA follows: TGTGCCAGCAGCGTTGGAACAGGCGAACAAGAGACCCAGTACTTC. This gives the protein CASSVGTGEQETQYF. The complete variable domain, with remaining parts taken from reference TRBV9 and TRBJ2-5, reads DSGVTQTPKHLITATGQRVTLRCSPRSGDLSVYWYQQSLDQGLQFLIQYYNGEERAKGNILERFSAQQFPDLHSELNLSSLELGDSALYFCASSVGTGEQETQYFGPGTRLLVL.